This passage covers 18 T cell receptor beta chains from one sample sequenced in a study of molecular identifiers for immune sequencing clone quantification. TCRdb fed the PCR reads into MiXCR, producing one record per CDR3 protein. The sample consists of approximately 630,000 distinct CDR3 sequences, about 25% of them appearing once. Sequencing was performed on naive CD8+ T cells from blood, with Jurkat cell RNA spiked in. Specified subset: FACS-sorted CD8+CD4-CCR7+CD45RA+ naive T cells. The receptors originated from a human donor in good health. Some libraries in this study had Jurkat cell RNA spiked in.

This clonotype has a count of ten or more. The gene calls are TRBV7-9 and TRBJ1-4, with D uncertain. Germline V lookup: CDR1 SEHNR, CDR2 FQNEAQ (reference sequence). The germline V and J ends were trimmed by 2 bases and 8 bases, with 12 bases remaining between them. The CDR3 spans 14 residues. The CDR3: CASSLTGVVEKLFF. CDR3 sequence (DNA): TGTGCCAGCAGCTTAACCGGCGTCGTCGAAAAACTGTTTTTT.

This clonotype was observed at least ten times. J is TRBJ2-7 and V is TRBV7-9; D could derive from TRBD1 or TRBD2 (5 bases each). Trimming removed 1 base from V and 2 bases from J, with 12 bases in between. Germline CDR1 is SEHNR and CDR2 is FQNEAQ (reference sequence). The CDR3 sequence is 15 residues long. DNA for the CDR3: TGTGCCAGCAGCTTAGACCTTGGGACCGCCTACGAGCAGTACTTC. It is translated as CASSLDLGTAYEQYF.

As to this clonotype: One end of the junction fails to match germline, which may point to a read error. V usage is TRBV7-9 and J usage is TRBJ1-1; a possible D gene is TRBD1 (6 bases). The CDR3 runs to 12 residues. CDR1 and CDR2 (germline): SEHNR, FQNEAQ (reference sequence). CDR3 nucleotides: TGTGCCCGCAGCGTGGGGACAAGTGAAGCTTTCTTT. Protein sequence: CARSVGTSEAFF.

Concerning this clonotype itself: A much larger clone lies a single base off, so this may be a read error. The rearrangement links TRBV7-9 to TRBJ1-1, with unresolved D. With 5 bases removed from V and 1 base from J, the gap between germline ends came to 14 bases. CDR3 length equals 15 residues. Germline-derived CDR1 and CDR2 are SEHNR and FQNEAQ (reference sequence). DNA for the CDR3: TGTGCCAGCAGCCTAGAGAGGGCCCCGAACACTGAAGCTTTCTTT. Encoded protein: CASSLERAPNTEAFF.

This clonotype was seen ten or more times. V is TRBV30 and J is TRBJ2-7; 10 bases fit TRBD2. This CDR3 contains 14 residues. The germline V gene has CDR1 GTSNPN and CDR2 SVGIG (reference sequence). V lost 2 bases, J lost 5 bases, and 6 bases stayed unmatched. CDR3 DNA sequence: TGTGCCTGGAGTTTAGCGGGGGGTCCCCACGAGCAGTACTTC. Encoded protein: CAWSLAGGPHEQYF. Together with reference TRBV30 and TRBJ2-7, the CDR3 gives the full variable domain: SQTIHQWPATLVQPVGSPLSLECTVEGTSNPNLYWYRQAAGRGLQLLFYSVGIGQISSEVPQNLSASRPQDRQFILSSKKLLLSDSGFYLCAWSLAGGPHEQYFGPGTRLTVT.

The V gene is TRBV7-9, the J gene TRBJ2-7; TRBD1 matches at 9 bases. This CDR3 is built from 15 residues. V shed 7 bases, J shed 0 bases, and the junction held 7 bases outside the gene matches. The V gene's germline CDR1 is SEHNR and CDR2 FQNEAQ (reference sequence). The CDR3 spells CASTTGTGSSYEQYF. The CDR3 coding sequence is TGTGCCAGCACCACCGGGACAGGGAGCTCCTACGAGCAGTACTTC.

A word on this clonotype: This may come from a read error, since a much larger clone is one base off. This chain connects TRBV4-2 to TRBJ2-7; 8 positions match TRBD1. The germline gives CDR1 LGHNA, CDR2 YNFKEQ. Trimming cost V 5 bases and J 0 bases; bases outside gene matches: 6. The CDR3 runs 15 residues. CDR3 protein: CASSIRDRNSYEQYF. The CDR3 DNA is TGTGCCAGCAGCATACGGGACAGGAACTCCTACGAGCAGTACTTC.

The rearrangement uses TRBV27 and TRBJ1-1; a weak D match, TRBD1 (5 bases). The ends were cut back, 4 bases at V and 3 bases at J, with 9 bases in the middle. Germline lookup yields CDR1 MNHEY and CDR2 SMNVEV (reference sequence). The CDR3 loop spans 13 amino acids. CDR3 nucleotides: TGTGCCAGCAGTTCAGAAGGGGACACTGAAGCTTTCTTT. Residues: CASSSEGDTEAFF.

About this clonotype itself: The junction departs from the called germline gene at one end, perhaps through a read error. CDR3 sequence reads: CASSLAPRASYEQCF. CDR3 coding DNA: TGTGCCAGCAGCCTTGCCCCTAGGGCTTCCTACGAGCAGTGCTTC. The chain links TRBV12-3 or TRBV12-4 to TRBJ2-7, with D unclear. The CDR3 runs 15 residues.

About this clonotype: Given a much more abundant clone one base away, this may be a read error. The J gene is TRBJ1-1, the V gene TRBV3-1; the match to TRBD1 covers 12 bases. The CDR3 has 15 residues. Looked up from germline, CDR1 is LGHDT and CDR2 is YNNKEL (reference sequence). The CDR3 protein is CTSSQDWDRGRGAFF. Written as DNA, the CDR3 is TGTACCAGCAGCCAAGATTGGGACAGGGGGCGAGGCGCTTTCTTT.

Many counts were recorded for this clonotype. This chain connects TRBV27 to TRBJ2-3; 8 nucleotides agree with TRBD2. CDR1 and CDR2 (germline): MNHEY, SMNVEV (reference sequence). J gave up 0 bases and V 4 bases, and 6 bases lay outside the gene matches. The CDR3 sequence is 16 residues long. In nucleotides, the CDR3 is TGTGCCAGCAGTTCGATAGCGGGATCTAGCACAGATACGCAGTATTTT. This sequence encodes CASSSIAGSSTDTQYF.

In the case of this clonotype: Since a much larger clone is just one base distant, this may be a read error. The chain combines TRBV29-1 with TRBJ1-1; D not certain. Germline CDR1 is SQVTM and CDR2 is ANQGSEA. Trimming cost V 7 bases and J 3 bases, with 12 bases left between them. This CDR3 comprises 12 residues. The chain's CDR3 is CSARHTDTEAFF. DNA of the CDR3: TGCAGCGCCAGACACACGGACACTGAAGCTTTCTTT.

On this clonotype itself: This may arise from a read error, as a much more abundant clone is one base away. This chain links TRBV6-5 with TRBJ2-7, with 12 positions matching TRBD1. Germline values: CDR1 MNHEY, CDR2 SVGAGI. This CDR3 region has 15 residues. In DNA, the CDR3 is TGTGCCGGCAGCCCGGGACAGGGGGCCCTTTACGAGCAGTACTTC. Translated, it gives CAGSPGQGALYEQYF.

This clonotype has at least ten counts. The V and J genes are TRBV6-1 and TRBJ2-7; 9 bases are shared with TRBD1. In germline, CDR1 is MNHNS, CDR2 SASEGT. This CDR3 is built from 14 residues. The J segment lost 6 bases and the V segment lost 4 bases, leaving 7 bases of the junction unmatched. In DNA, the CDR3 is TGTGCCAGCAGTGCGTGGGGGACAGGGAGCGAGCAGTACTTC. It is translated as CASSAWGTGSEQYF.

As for this clonotype: Possible read error: a much larger clone is one base away. J is TRBJ1-1 and V is TRBV27; D unresolved. The CDR3 has 14 residues. CDR1 is MNHEY, CDR2 SMNVEV, per germline (reference sequence). The CDR3 is CAGSFYSSNTEAFF. The CDR3 DNA reads TGTGCCGGCAGTTTTTACAGCAGTAACACTGAAGCTTTCTTT.

Points on this clonotype: A single base separates this from a much larger clone, so it may be a read error. The V gene is TRBV4-1, the J gene TRBJ1-2; D unclear. Germline-derived CDR1 and CDR2 are MGHRA and YSYEKL. CDR3 length equals 13 residues. The CDR3 DNA follows: TGCGCCAGCAGCCAAGGCATACAGTATGGCCACACCTTC. This sequence encodes CASSQGIQYGHTF.

This clonotype was picked up a small number of times. This chain joins TRBV7-9 and TRBJ2-1; D is ambiguous. The CDR3 has 14 amino acids. Trimming took 1 base from V and 4 from J, leaving 8 bases between them. The germline V gene has CDR1 SEHNR and CDR2 FQNEAQ (reference sequence). As DNA, the CDR3 is TGTGCCAGCAGCTTAGAGACCTTTTACAATGAGCAGTTCTTC. Translated: CASSLETFYNEQFF.

This clonotype was observed at least ten times. The chain uses TRBV21-1 and TRBJ1-5; the table's D call, TRBD1, has no DNA check behind it. TRBV21-1 is a documented pseudogene. The CDR3 length is 13 residues. CDR3 sequence reads: CASPGRGPQPQHF. The CDR3 DNA reads TGTGCCAGCCCGGGGAGGGGGCCCCAGCCCCAGCATTTT.